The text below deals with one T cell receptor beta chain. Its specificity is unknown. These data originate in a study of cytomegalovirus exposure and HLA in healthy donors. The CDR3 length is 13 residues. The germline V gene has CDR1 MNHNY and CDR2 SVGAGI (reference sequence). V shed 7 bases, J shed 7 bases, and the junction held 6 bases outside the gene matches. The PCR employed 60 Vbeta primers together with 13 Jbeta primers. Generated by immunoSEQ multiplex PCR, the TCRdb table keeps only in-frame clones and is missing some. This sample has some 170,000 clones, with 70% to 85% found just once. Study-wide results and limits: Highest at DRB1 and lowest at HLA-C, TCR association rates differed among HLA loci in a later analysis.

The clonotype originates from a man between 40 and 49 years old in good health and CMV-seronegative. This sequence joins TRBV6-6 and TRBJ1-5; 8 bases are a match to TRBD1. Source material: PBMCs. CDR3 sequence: CASTDRGQQPQHF. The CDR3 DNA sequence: TGTGCCAGCACAGACAGGGGTCAGCAGCCCCAGCATTTT.